One and the same sample provided the 18 T cell receptor beta chains below, sequenced in a study of T cell responses to AZD1222 COVID-19 vaccine. Profiled with immunoSEQ multiplex PCR; TCRdb holds only in-frame clones, not every one. The sample has 150,000 to 200,000 clones, 91% seen once. This specimen consisted of peripheral blood, obtained 28 days after the second AZD1222 dose. The receptors were sampled from an adult who received the AZD1222 COVID-19 vaccine.

The chain recombines TRBV7-9 with TRBJ2-1, with D perhaps assigned TRBD1 or TRBD2 (5 bases each). The CDR3 loop spans 16 amino acids. The V and J ends lost 5 bases and 7 bases respectively, with 21 bases between them. The germline gives CDR1 SEHNR, CDR2 FQNEAQ (reference sequence). As DNA, the CDR3 is TGTGCCAGCAGCCCCCTGGGGCTAGCCTCAGGGAATGAGCAGTTCTTC. It codes for CASSPLGLASGNEQFF. Full variable domain (outside the CDR3, taken from reference TRBV7-9 and TRBJ2-1): DTGVSQNPRHKITKRGQNVTFRCDPISEHNRLYWYRQTLGQGPEFLTYFQNEAQLEKSRLLSDRFSAERPKGSFSTLEIQRTEQGDSAMYLCASSPLGLASGNEQFFGPGTRLTVL.

This sequence joins TRBV27 and TRBJ2-2, with D hard to call. This CDR3 spans 13 amino acids. V was trimmed by 5 bases and J by 0 bases, leaving 4 bases between them. The germline gives CDR1 MNHEY, CDR2 SMNVEV (reference sequence). DNA of the CDR3: TGTGCCAGCAGTATTGCGAACACCGGGGAGCTGTTTTTT. Translation: CASSIANTGELFF.

The rearrangement joins TRBV4-2 to TRBJ2-3; no reliable D call. Trimming cost V 0 bases and J 2 bases, with 18 bases left between them. This CDR3 comprises 18 residues. Germline-derived CDR1 and CDR2 are LGHNA and YNFKEQ. CDR3 amino acids: CASSQESLTGALTDTQYF. The CDR3, as DNA: TGTGCCAGCAGCCAAGAGTCCCTAACGGGCGCTCTCACAGATACGCAGTATTTT.

The V gene is TRBV19, the J gene TRBJ2-1, with D possibly being TRBD2 (6 bases). Germline V gene data show CDR1 as LNHDA and CDR2 as SQIVND (reference sequence). The CDR3 runs to 15 residues. V lost 3 bases, J lost 6 bases, and 15 bases lay in between. The CDR3 nucleotides are TGTGCCAGTAGTATGGCACGGGGGTTAGGCAATGAGCAGTTCTTC. Translated, it gives CASSMARGLGNEQFF.

The chain joins TRBV28 to TRBJ2-1; unclear D gene. Trimming left V 4 bases short and J 8 bases short, with 9 bases between. This CDR3 spans 12 amino acids. The germline V gene encodes CDR1 MDHEN and CDR2 SYDVKM. CDR3 in DNA: TGTGCCAGCAGTTCCCAGGTCGATGAGCAGTTCTTC. Its protein product is CASSSQVDEQFF.

The chain combines TRBV4-1 with TRBJ1-3; D unclear. The V gene's germline CDR1 is MGHRA and CDR2 YSYEKL. Trimming left V 4 bases short and J 4 bases short, with 11 bases between. CDR3 size: 14 residues. The CDR3 DNA reads as TGCGCCAGCAGCCCCGACACCTCGGGAAACACCATATATTTT. Its translation is CASSPDTSGNTIYF.

V and J are TRBV10-2 and TRBJ1-3, with D unresolved. The V end lost 4 bases, the J end lost 0 bases, and 7 bases lay between the germline ends. Germline V gives CDR1 WSHSY, CDR2 SAAADI. This CDR3 has 14 residues. In nucleotides, the CDR3 is TGCGCCAGCAGTGCGCCCGCCTCTGGAAACACCATATATTTT. This encodes CASSAPASGNTIYF.

V usage is TRBV2 and J usage is TRBJ2-5; 10 nucleotides agree with TRBD2. Germline loops: CDR1 SNHLY, CDR2 FYNNEI. The CDR3 is 18 amino acids. The V gene end was trimmed by 6 bases and the J gene end by 5 bases; junction bases not matched to a gene: 18. The CDR3 region is CASRAPGLASNLGETQYF. CDR3 in DNA: TGTGCCAGCAGGGCTCCGGGACTAGCGAGTAATTTGGGGGAGACCCAGTACTTC.

The V call is TRBV14, the J call TRBJ2-5, with a possible D match to TRBD1 (6 bases). The V end lost 1 base, the J end lost 6 bases, and 15 bases lay between the germline ends. The germline V gene has CDR1 SGHDN and CDR2 FVKESK. The CDR3 runs 15 residues. Written as DNA, the CDR3 is TGTGCCAGCAGCCAAGCCAGGGGTGCGGCGAAGACCCAGTACTTC. It yields the protein CASSQARGAAKTQYF.

The genes are TRBV15 and TRBJ2-7; 12 bases map to TRBD1. J was trimmed by 6 bases and V by 0 bases; bases with no gene match: 9. The CDR3 is 17 amino acids. The germline gives CDR1 LNHNV, CDR2 YYDKDF (reference sequence). The CDR3 nucleotides are TGTGCCACCAGCAGAGATGGGGGACAGGGGGCCCTCGGCGAGCAGTACTTC. Its translation: CATSRDGGQGALGEQYF.

This chain links TRBV5-1 with TRBJ2-1; D might be TRBD1 (6 bases). Trimming shortened V by 4 bases and J by 4 bases, and 18 bases separated the two germline ends. The CDR3 is 16 residues long. The germline V gene encodes CDR1 SGHRS and CDR2 YFSETQ. The CDR3 DNA sequence: TGCGCCAGCAGCATAGGACAGCCATACTCTTACAATGAGCAGTTCTTC. Its protein is CASSIGQPYSYNEQFF.

The genes are TRBV29-1 and TRBJ1-1, with 9 positions matching TRBD1. The germline V gene has CDR1 SQVTM and CDR2 ANQGSEA. The CDR3 totals 12 residues. V was clipped by 4 bases and J by 5 bases; unmatched bases: 2. The CDR3 nucleotides are TGCAGCGTTGGACAGGGGGAAACTGAAGCTTTCTTT. Translated: CSVGQGETEAFF.

The chain links TRBV15 to TRBJ1-4; 7 bases line up with TRBD1. The CDR3 totals 14 residues. J gave up 8 bases and V 1 base, and 4 bases lay outside the gene matches. CDR1 and CDR2 (germline): LNHNV, YYDKDF (reference sequence). CDR3 in amino acids: CATSRVTGYEKLFF. CDR3 coding DNA: TGTGCCACCAGCAGAGTGACAGGGTACGAAAAACTGTTTTTT.

The chain has TRBV15 and TRBJ2-6, with D perhaps assigned TRBD1 or TRBD2 (6 bases each). This CDR3 is built from 15 residues. V lost 2 bases to trimming and J lost 4 bases, with 9 bases between them. Germline loops: CDR1 LNHNV, CDR2 YYDKDF (reference sequence). CDR3 in DNA: TGTGCCACCAGCAGAAGGGGGGACGGGGCCAACGTCCTGACTTTC. Protein product: CATSRRGDGANVLTF.

The chain recombines TRBV7-2 with TRBJ2-3, with 11 bases lining up with TRBD2. With 5 bases clipped from V and 0 bases from J, the junction kept 7 bases outside the gene matches. Germline loops: CDR1 SGHTA, CDR2 FQGNSA. The CDR3 has 17 amino acids. The CDR3 DNA reads TGTGCCAGCAGCGCACTAGCGGGGGCCGCTAGCACAGATACGCAGTATTTT. Its protein product is CASSALAGAASTDTQYF.

This sequence joins TRBV5-1 and TRBJ1-6, with TRBD1 identical over 7 bases. V was clipped by 0 bases and J by 5 bases; unmatched bases: 2. Per germline, CDR1 SGHRS and CDR2 YFSETQ. The CDR3 totals 15 residues. CDR3 DNA sequence: TGCGCCAGCAGCTTGGAAGGGGGCGATAATTCACCCCTCCACTTT. This codes for CASSLEGGDNSPLHF.

V gene TRBV7-3 combines with J gene TRBJ1-2, with D possibly being TRBD1 (5 bases). Germline V gene data show CDR1 as SGHTA and CDR2 as FQGTGA. The CDR3 loop spans 15 amino acids. Trimming took 2 bases from V and 3 from J, leaving 13 bases between them. The CDR3 region is CASSLSRDLDYGYTF. Written as DNA, the CDR3 is TGTGCCAGCAGCTTATCGAGGGACCTGGACTATGGCTACACCTTC.

The V call is TRBV18, the J call TRBJ2-7; 10 nucleotides line up with TRBD1. V lost 1 base to trimming and J lost 1 base; unmatched junction nucleotides: 1. This CDR3 region has 15 residues. The germline CDR1 and CDR2 sequences are KGHSH and LQKENI. The chain's CDR3 is CASSPLGQGSYEQYF. Here the CDR3 DNA reads TGTGCCAGCTCACCACTGGGACAGGGGTCCTACGAGCAGTACTTC.